What follows are 15 T cell receptor beta chains derived from one specimen sequenced in a study of beta chain features in type 1 diabetes. Study conclusions and caveats: TCRB CDR3s were moderately but significantly shorter in Type 1 diabetes patients in all four CD4+ subsets.

These receptors' targets are unknown. Reverse transcribing all isolated RNA meant expressed TCRB transcripts were sequenced. Method: immunoSEQ multiplex PCR; TCRdb's copy keeps in-frame clones and lacks some. Of a few hundred thousand clones listed, about 12% are singletons. The specimen was naive CD4+ T cells from blood. These TCRs come from a woman aged 18 to 35 with type 1 diabetes.

This clone was seen a few times. The chain couples TRBV6-6 to TRBJ1-1, with a possible D match to TRBD1 (5 bases). Germline CDR1 is MNHNY and CDR2 is SVGAGI (reference sequence). Trimming removed 2 bases from V and 4 bases from J, with 11 bases in between. The CDR3 totals 14 residues. This CDR3 is CASSYRGSGTEAFF. The CDR3 DNA reads as TGTGCCAGCAGTTACCGGGGGAGCGGCACTGAAGCTTTCTTT.

This clone was found a few times. V gene TRBV27 combines with J gene TRBJ1-2; unclear D gene. V lost 2 bases to trimming and J lost 0 bases, with 7 bases between them. Per germline, CDR1 MNHEY and CDR2 SMNVEV (reference sequence). This CDR3 is 14 amino acids long. The CDR3 region has the DNA TGTGCCAGCAGTTTAATCGGTACTAACTATGGCTACACCTTC. It is translated as CASSLIGTNYGYTF.

The chain joins TRBV29-1 to TRBJ2-5; 10 nucleotides agree with TRBD1. The end of the DNA is better explained by TRBJ2-7, so the J call may be wrong. CDR1 SQVTM and CDR2 ANQGSEA come from the germline V gene. The CDR3 extends over 13 amino acids. DNA of the CDR3: TGCAGTATAGGGGACAGGGGATCCTACGAGCAGTACTTC. The encoded protein is CSIGDRGSYEQYF.

This clone was seen a handful of times. The rearrangement joins TRBV5-1 to TRBJ2-1, with 9 bases fitting TRBD2. The CDR3 sequence is 14 residues long. In germline, CDR1 is SGHRS, CDR2 YFSETQ. V lost 5 bases, J lost 4 bases, and 4 bases stayed unmatched. The CDR3 reads CASSLAGRYNEQFF. CDR3 nucleotides: TGCGCCAGCAGTCTAGCGGGGAGATACAATGAGCAGTTCTTC. Supplemented by reference TRBV5-1 and TRBJ2-1, the full variable domain reads KAGVTQTPRYLIKTRGQQVTLSCSPISGHRSVSWYQQTPGQGLQFLFEYFSETQRNKGNFPGRFSGRQFSNSRSEMNVSTLELGDSALYLCASSLAGRYNEQFFGPGTRLTVL.

The sample holds a few counts of this clone. This chain uses TRBV5-1 with TRBJ2-1; maybe TRBD2 (5 bases). Germline assignment: CDR1 SGHRS and CDR2 YFSETQ. This CDR3 has 12 amino acids. The V and J ends lost 8 bases and 6 bases respectively, with 12 bases between them. CDR3 in amino acids: CASRRTANEQFF. Here the CDR3 DNA reads TGCGCCAGTAGGAGGACCGCCAATGAGCAGTTCTTC.

This clone was detected only a few times. The rearrangement uses TRBV6-5 and TRBJ1-1, with 7 bases matching TRBD1. Germline loops: CDR1 MNHEY, CDR2 SVGAGI. The CDR3 extends over 14 amino acids. J lost 1 base, V lost 5 bases, and 4 bases had no gene match. This chain's CDR3 is CASSNRGGNTEAFF. The CDR3 nucleotides are TGTGCCAGCAGTAACAGGGGAGGGAACACTGAAGCTTTCTTT.

The J gene is TRBJ2-7, the V gene TRBV4-3, with a possible D match to TRBD2 (6 bases). V was trimmed by 1 base and J by 0 bases, leaving 10 bases between them. Germline V gene data show CDR1 as LGHNA and CDR2 as YSLEER. The CDR3 consists of 15 residues. CDR3 amino acids: CASSQGGTASYEQYF. The CDR3 DNA reads as TGCGCCAGCAGCCAAGGAGGGACTGCCTCCTACGAGCAGTACTTC.

The chain joins TRBV5-1 to TRBJ1-3, with 7 bases identical to TRBD1. V lost 3 bases and J lost 3; bases outside the gene matches: 3. In germline, CDR1 is SGHRS, CDR2 YFSETQ. The CDR3 contains 14 residues. For the CDR3, the DNA is TGCGCCAGCAGCTCCACAGGGGATGGAAACACCATATATTTT. As protein: CASSSTGDGNTIYF.

The V call is TRBV9, the J call TRBJ1-1; tentative D call: TRBD1 (5 bases). The V gene's germline CDR1 is SGDLS and CDR2 YYNGEE. The CDR3 is made up of 14 amino acids. V was cut by 0 bases and J by 7 bases, with 13 bases left in between. CDR3 in amino acids: CASSVVTAGGEAFF. CDR3 sequence (DNA): TGTGCCAGCAGCGTAGTAACGGCCGGGGGTGAAGCTTTCTTT.

The chain joins TRBV28 to TRBJ2-7; D is unclear. This CDR3 contains 13 residues. The V end lost 6 bases, the J end lost 1 base, and 10 bases lay between the germline ends. Germline loops: CDR1 MDHEN, CDR2 SYDVKM. Here the CDR3 reads CASRLTPSYEQYF. The CDR3, as DNA: TGTGCCAGCAGGTTGACACCGTCCTACGAGCAGTACTTC.

The V call is TRBV30, the J call TRBJ1-1; 7 nucleotides align to TRBD1. V shed 0 bases, J shed 7 bases, and the junction held 5 bases outside the gene matches. The CDR3 consists of 13 residues. The germline gives CDR1 GTSNPN, CDR2 SVGIG (reference sequence). The DNA for the CDR3 is TGTGCCTGGAGTGTCCTCAGGGACAGTGAAGCTTTCTTT. Amino acid sequence: CAWSVLRDSEAFF.

The rearrangement joins TRBV18 to TRBJ2-7, with 7 nucleotides matching TRBD1. Germline-derived CDR1 and CDR2 are KGHSH and LQKENI. V lost 3 bases, J lost 2 bases, and 7 bases stayed unmatched. The CDR3 has 15 amino acids. The CDR3 coding sequence is TGTGCCAGCTCACCCCTCGGACAGGAGGCCTACGAGCAGTACTTC. Translation gives CASSPLGQEAYEQYF. Variable domain in full (rest from reference TRBV18 and TRBJ2-7): NAGVMQNPRHLVRRRGQEARLRCSPMKGHSHVYWYRQLPEEGLKFMVYLQKENIIDESGMPKERFSAEFPKEGPSILRIQQVVRGDSAAYFCASSPLGQEAYEQYFGPGTRLTVT.

The table lists this clone with a few counts. The gene calls are TRBV29-1 and TRBJ2-7, with a possible D match to TRBD2 (6 bases). Deletions cut 6 bases from V and 6 bases from J, with 21 bases between. CDR3 size: 14 residues. Germline V gene lookup returns CDR1 SQVTM and CDR2 ANQGSEA. This chain's CDR3 is CSVVGAGSGREQYF. CDR3 nucleotide sequence: TGCAGCGTGGTTGGTGCCGGGAGCGGGCGCGAGCAGTACTTC.

DNA for the CDR3: TGCGCCAGCAGTCCGGGAGGGAGCGATCAAGAGACCCAGTACTTC. Protein product: CASSPGGSDQETQYF. The chain uses TRBV5-1 and TRBJ2-5; 8 bases agree with TRBD2. The V segment lost 5 bases and the J segment 2 bases; nucleotides outside the gene matches: 8. The CDR3 covers 15 residues. Germline lookup yields CDR1 SGHRS and CDR2 YFSETQ.

The CDR3, as DNA: TGCAGCGTTGTGGTACTAGCGGGGCCCAAGGGAGAGTACTTC. Its protein product is CSVVVLAGPKGEYF. This chain uses TRBV29-1 with TRBJ2-7, with TRBD2 identical over 10 bases. The J segment lost 11 bases and the V segment lost 4 bases, leaving 14 bases of the junction unmatched. Germline CDR1 and CDR2: SQVTM and ANQGSEA. The CDR3 totals 14 residues.